The rows below give T cell receptor beta chains drawn from one sample of a study of CD8+ T cells in alopecia areata. The assay was immunoSEQ multiplex PCR, and TCRdb's table has in-frame clones only and misses some. The sample records over 200,000 clones, about three fifths being singletons. The sample here was CD4+ T cells sorted from blood, taken at week 0. The receptors shown here come from a human donor with alopecia areata. The CDR3 runs from the conserved cysteine through the conserved F or W.

V	J	CDR3
TRBV5-1	TRBJ2-7	CASSLGAAYEQYF
TRBV25-1	TRBJ2-1	CASSESGAKGNEQFF
TRBV5-4	TRBJ2-4	CASSVHRDIQYF
TRBV19	TRBJ1-5	CASSMGDRGGNQPQHF
TRBV2	TRBJ2-2	CASRGTVTGELFF
TRBV6-5	TRBJ1-2	CASSAGLLNYGYTF
TRBV6-5	TRBJ2-7	CASRSTVEQYF
TRBV25-1	TRBJ2-5	CASSEGTSGREAQYF
TRBV29-1	TRBJ2-1	CSGTSAARGNEQFF
TRBV6-5	TRBJ2-3	CASSPRDRTTDTQYF
TRBV7-9	TRBJ1-4	CASSRSGGRKEKLFF
TRBV6-1	TRBJ1-2	CASSTGEGDYGYTF
TRBV29-1	TRBJ1-2	CSVHTDDTFYGYTF
TRBV30	TRBJ2-1	CAWIPGLAGQWNEQFF
TRBV19	TRBJ2-7	CASSIGPRGRLDEQYF